One and the same sample provided the 11 T cell receptor beta chains below, sequenced in a study of blood T cell repertoires in COVID-19. Profiled with immunoSEQ multiplex PCR; TCRdb holds only in-frame clones, not every one. The data hold over 200,000 clones, with approximately 91% observed a single time. The material sequenced was peripheral blood. Receptors originate from a human donor in a cohort sampled during active COVID-19.

The V call is TRBV7-9, the J call TRBJ1-1; D might be TRBD1 (5 bases). Trimming stripped 1 base from V and 0 bases from J, with 6 bases between. The CDR3 spans 14 residues. The germline V gene has CDR1 SEHNR and CDR2 FQNEAQ (reference sequence). The CDR3 loop reads CASSLGGMNTEAFF. CDR3 bases: TGTGCCAGCAGCTTAGGGGGCATGAACACTGAAGCTTTCTTT.

The genes are TRBV6-2 or TRBV6-3 and TRBJ1-5; TRBD1 might be the D (6 bases). The CDR3 runs to 17 residues. Trimming removed 0 bases at V and 6 bases at J, with 18 bases between. The germline V gene encodes CDR1 MNHEY and CDR2 SVGEGT. The CDR3 loop is CASSYSLSGRGGQPQHF. The CDR3 DNA sequence: TGTGCCAGCAGTTACTCGTTGTCGGGCAGGGGTGGTCAGCCCCAGCATTTT.

The chain combines TRBV9 with TRBJ1-1, with D uncertain. Germline assignment: CDR1 SGDLS and CDR2 YYNGEE. This CDR3 comprises 15 residues. The V end lost 0 bases, the J end lost 0 bases, and 9 bases lay between the germline ends. DNA for the CDR3: TGTGCCAGCAGCGTAGGGTTAGCCATGAACACTGAAGCTTTCTTT. This gives the protein CASSVGLAMNTEAFF.

Ten or more counts support this clone. The V gene is TRBV18, the J gene TRBJ1-1; possibly TRBD1 for D (5 bases). This CDR3 region has 15 residues. Trimming took 3 bases from V and 1 from J, leaving 12 bases between them. Germline CDR1 and CDR2: KGHSH and LQKENI. The DNA of the CDR3 is TGTGCCAGCTCACCGACGGACATTGCGAACACTGAAGCTTTCTTT. As protein: CASSPTDIANTEAFF.

The chain recombines TRBV28 with TRBJ1-6, with TRBD1 matching 7 bases. CDR3 length equals 15 residues. V lost 3 bases, J lost 7 bases, and 6 bases stayed unmatched. Looked up from germline, CDR1 is MDHEN and CDR2 is SYDVKM. In nucleotides, the CDR3 is TGTGCCAGCAGTTTTCCGAGACAGGGCAATTCACCCCTCCACTTT. This translates into CASSFPRQGNSPLHF.

As DNA, the CDR3 is TGCGCCAGCAGCTTGGATCAGGGTCCCGATACGCAGTATTTT. This gives the protein CASSLDQGPDTQYF. The V gene is TRBV5-1, the J gene TRBJ2-3; D might be TRBD1 (5 bases). Germline values: CDR1 SGHRS, CDR2 YFSETQ. V lost 0 bases and J 6 bases, leaving 11 bases between the germline ends. The CDR3 has 14 amino acids.

The rearrangement links TRBV30 to TRBJ1-2; no firm D call. The CDR3 runs 12 residues. Germline V gene sequence: CDR1 GTSNPN, CDR2 SVGIG (reference sequence). The CDR3 DNA is TGTGCTGGGCTCAACCTGAACTATGGCTACACCTTC. The encoded protein is CAGLNLNYGYTF.

The chain combines TRBV6-5 with TRBJ1-2; 10 nucleotides agree with TRBD1. Losses at the gene ends were 5 bases for V and 2 bases for J; bases not matched to a gene: 5. This CDR3 is built from 15 residues. Germline CDR1 is MNHEY and CDR2 is SVGAGI. CDR3 sequence (DNA): TGTGCCAGCAGTACGGACAGGGGGACCAACTATGGCTACACCTTC. Translation: CASSTDRGTNYGYTF.

The chain joins TRBV7-6 to TRBJ2-2; 7 nucleotides agree with TRBD1. CDR1 and CDR2 (germline): SGHVS, FNYEAQ. Trimming removed 4 bases from V and 4 bases from J; junction bases left unmatched: 6. This CDR3 comprises 15 residues. CDR3 in amino acids: CASSSGTVSTGELFF. The CDR3 nucleotides are TGTGCCAGCAGCTCCGGGACAGTCAGCACCGGGGAGCTGTTTTTT.

V and J are TRBV12-5 and TRBJ2-2, with 7 bases matching TRBD1. The CDR3 sequence is 14 residues long. V was clipped by 4 bases and J by 6 bases; unmatched bases: 5. Germline lookup yields CDR1 LGHNT and CDR2 FRNRAP. CDR3 protein: CASGWAGGSGELFF. Here the CDR3 DNA reads TGTGCTAGTGGTTGGGCAGGGGGATCCGGGGAGCTGTTTTTT.

The chain is built from TRBV6-6 and TRBJ1-1; TRBD1 matches 12 bases. The V and J ends lost 8 bases and 5 bases, in that order; junction bases with no gene match: 6. The CDR3 spans 14 residues. CDR1 and CDR2 (germline): MNHNY, SVGAGI (reference sequence). CDR3 sequence: CASGGDRGRTEAFF. The DNA for the CDR3 is TGTGCCAGCGGTGGGGACAGGGGGCGGACTGAAGCTTTCTTT.